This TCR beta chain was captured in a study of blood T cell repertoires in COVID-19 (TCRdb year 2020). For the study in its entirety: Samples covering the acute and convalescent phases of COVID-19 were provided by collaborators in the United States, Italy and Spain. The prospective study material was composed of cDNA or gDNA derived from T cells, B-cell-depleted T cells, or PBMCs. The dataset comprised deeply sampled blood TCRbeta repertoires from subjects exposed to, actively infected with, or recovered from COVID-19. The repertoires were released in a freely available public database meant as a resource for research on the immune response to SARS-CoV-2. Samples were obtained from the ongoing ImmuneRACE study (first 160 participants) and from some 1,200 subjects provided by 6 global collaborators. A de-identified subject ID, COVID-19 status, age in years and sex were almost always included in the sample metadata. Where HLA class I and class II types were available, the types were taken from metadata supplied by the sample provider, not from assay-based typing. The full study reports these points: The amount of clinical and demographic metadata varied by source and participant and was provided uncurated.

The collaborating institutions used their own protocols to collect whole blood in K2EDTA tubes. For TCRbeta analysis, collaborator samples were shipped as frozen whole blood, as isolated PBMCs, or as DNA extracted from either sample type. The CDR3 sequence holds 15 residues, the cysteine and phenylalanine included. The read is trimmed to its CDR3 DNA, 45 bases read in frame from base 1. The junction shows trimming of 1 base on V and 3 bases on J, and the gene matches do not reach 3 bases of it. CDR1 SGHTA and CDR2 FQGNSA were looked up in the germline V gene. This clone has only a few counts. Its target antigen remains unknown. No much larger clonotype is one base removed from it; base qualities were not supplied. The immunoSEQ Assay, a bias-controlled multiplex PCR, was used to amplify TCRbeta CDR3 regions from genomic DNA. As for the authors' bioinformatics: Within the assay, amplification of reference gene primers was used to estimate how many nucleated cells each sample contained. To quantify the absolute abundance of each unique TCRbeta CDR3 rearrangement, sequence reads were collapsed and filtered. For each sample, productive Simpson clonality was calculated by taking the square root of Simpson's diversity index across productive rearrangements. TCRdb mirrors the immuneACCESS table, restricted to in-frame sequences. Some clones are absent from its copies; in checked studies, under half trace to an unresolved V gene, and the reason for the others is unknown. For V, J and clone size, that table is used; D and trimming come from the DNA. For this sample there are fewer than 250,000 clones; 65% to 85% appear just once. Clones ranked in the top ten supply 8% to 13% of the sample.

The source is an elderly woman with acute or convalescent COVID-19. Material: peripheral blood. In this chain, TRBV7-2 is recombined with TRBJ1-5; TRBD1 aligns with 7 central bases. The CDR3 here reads CASSLDRGDNQPQHF. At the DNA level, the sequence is TGTGCCAGCAGCTTAGACAGGGGTGACAATCAGCCCCAGCATTTT.